One and the same sample provided the 18 T cell receptor beta chains below, sequenced in a study of patients and donors after allogeneic stem cell transplantation. TCRdb reprocessed the RT-PCR reads via MiXCR and lists one record per CDR3 protein. The sample shows fewer than 200,000 distinct CDR3 sequences, roughly 30% of them seen only once. The sample consisted of blood, either unsorted or a sorted T cell fraction (not recorded which). All receptors derive from a human donor who was either an allogeneic HSCT recipient or a stem cell or donor lymphocyte infusion donor (not recorded which). It is not recorded whose cells these are; they may come from a transplant donor.

The chain uses TRBV6-5 and TRBJ2-3, with D unclear. The ends were cut back, 7 bases at V and 2 bases at J, with 13 bases in the middle. The CDR3 is 14 residues long. Germline CDR1 MNHEY, CDR2 SVGAGI. The DNA for the CDR3 is TGTGCCAGCACTACCAGCAGTTACACAGATACGCAGTATTTT. Protein sequence: CASTTSSYTDTQYF.

This chain connects TRBV2 to TRBJ2-7; 7 nucleotides match TRBD1. The CDR3 is made up of 12 amino acids. V lost 3 bases to trimming and J lost 6 bases; unmatched junction nucleotides: 2. In germline, CDR1 is SNHLY, CDR2 FYNNEI. CDR3 nucleotides: TGTGCCAGCAGTGACAGGGGGAGCGAGCAGTACTTC. Protein: CASSDRGSEQYF.

The table lists this clonotype with a count of one. CDR3 residues: CASSSPGQGSYEQYF. Here the CDR3 DNA reads TGTGCCAGCAGTTCTCCGGGACAGGGTTCCTACGAGCAGTACTTC. The rearrangement links TRBV28 to TRBJ2-7, with 9 bases identical to TRBD1. CDR1 and CDR2 (germline): MDHEN, SYDVKM. The CDR3 is 15 residues long. Trimming took 4 bases from V and 1 from J; bases not matched to a gene: 5. Combining the CDR3 with reference TRBV28 and TRBJ2-7 gives the whole variable domain DVKVTQSSRYLVKRTGEKVFLECVQDMDHENMFWYRQDPGLGLRLIYFSYDVKMKEKGDIPEGYSVSREKKERFSLILESASTNQTSMYLCASSSPGQGSYEQYFGPGTRLTVT.

The rearrangement links TRBV6-5 to TRBJ2-5, with D perhaps assigned TRBD1 or TRBD2 (5 bases each). Looked up from germline, CDR1 is MNHEY and CDR2 is SVGAGI. Trimming left V 6 bases short and J 1 base short, with 15 bases between. CDR3 size: 15 residues. The CDR3 loop reads CASSDSWGTQETQYF. Here the CDR3 DNA reads TGTGCCAGCAGCGACTCGTGGGGGACCCAAGAGACCCAGTACTTC.

This clonotype was picked up a small number of times. The chain is built from TRBV6-5 and TRBJ1-3; no firm D call. The CDR3 contains 14 residues. Germline-derived CDR1 and CDR2 are MNHEY and SVGAGI. Trimming cost V 5 bases and J 0 bases, with 8 bases left between them. The CDR3 loop is CASSRATSGNTIYF. The CDR3, as DNA: TGTGCCAGCAGTAGGGCTACCTCTGGAAACACCATATATTTT.

This clonotype has just a few counts. The rearrangement joins TRBV27 to TRBJ2-3; 8 nucleotides agree with TRBD2. Germline CDR1 reads MNHEY; CDR2 reads SMNVEV (reference sequence). This CDR3 spans 14 amino acids. V gave up 2 bases and J gave up 9 bases; unmatched junction bases: 7. The CDR3 loop reads CASSLTAGVRTQYF. CDR3 in DNA: TGTGCCAGCAGTTTAACAGCGGGAGTAAGGACGCAGTATTTT.

V is TRBV20-1 and J is TRBJ1-5; D is possibly TRBD1 (5 bases). Germline V lookup: CDR1 DFQATT, CDR2 SNEGSKA (reference sequence). V lost 6 bases and J lost 4, with 13 bases in between. CDR3 length equals 13 residues. CDR3 DNA: TGCAGTGCGAGACAGTGGGATAATCAGCCCCAGCATTTT. This gives the protein CSARQWDNQPQHF.

This clonotype was observed a handful of times. The rearrangement uses TRBV29-1 and TRBJ1-1; 7 nucleotides match TRBD1. The CDR3 covers 13 residues. V shed 6 bases and J 5 bases; nucleotides not matched to a gene: 9. Germline V CDR1 and CDR2: SQVTM, ANQGSEA. The CDR3 nucleotides read TGCAGCGTGGCAAGACAGGGATCGACTGAAGCTTTCTTT. This encodes CSVARQGSTEAFF.

J is TRBJ2-7 and V is TRBV28, with unresolved D. V lost 10 bases to trimming and J lost 3 bases, with 16 bases between them. The length of the CDR3 is 13 residues. CDR1 and CDR2 from the germline V gene are MDHEN and SYDVKM. Here the CDR3 DNA reads TGTGCCACTTCGGGCAGAAACTACTACGAGCAGTACTTC. It yields the protein CATSGRNYYEQYF.

This clonotype occurred a few times. The rearrangement uses TRBV6-5 and TRBJ1-3; D gene unclear. V dropped 6 bases and J dropped 2 bases, with 11 bases sitting between them. Per germline, CDR1 MNHEY and CDR2 SVGAGI. CDR3 length: 14 residues. CDR3 sequence: CASRDWGPGNTIYF. The CDR3 DNA is TGTGCCAGCAGAGACTGGGGTCCTGGAAACACCATATATTTT.

This clonotype was seen a handful of times. The rearrangement links TRBV12-3 or TRBV12-4 to TRBJ2-7; D may be TRBD2 (5 bases). The length of the CDR3 is 14 residues. V was shortened by 6 bases and J by 3 bases, with 15 bases between the two germline ends. Here the CDR3 reads CASSYDEGDYEQYF. CDR3 in DNA: TGTGCCAGCAGCTACGACGAGGGAGACTACGAGCAGTACTTC.

Comments on this clonotype: No DNA is shown, since the ends of the CDR3 on it are uncertain; the CDR3 is the one TCRdb lists. The chain is built from TRBV6-6 and TRBJ2-5. The CDR3 is made up of 11 amino acids, end residues included. The germline CDR1 and CDR2 sequences are MNHNY and SVGAGI (reference sequence). The CDR3 loop is CASSSSWTQYF.

This clonotype was counted only a few times. This chain joins TRBV29-1 and TRBJ1-1; D is undetermined. CDR3 size: 12 residues. Per germline, CDR1 SQVTM and CDR2 ANQGSEA. The V end lost 7 bases, the J end lost 4 bases, and 13 bases lay between the germline ends. CDR3 nucleotides: TGCAGCGCCTTCGGAGGGAGCACTGAAGCTTTCTTT. Translation: CSAFGGSTEAFF.

Regarding this clonotype: One end of the junction does not line up with germline, which may come from a read error. V usage is TRBV28 and J usage is TRBJ1-5; possibly TRBD1 for D (5 bases). Germline CDR1 and CDR2: MDHEN and SYDVKM. There are 15 residues in the CDR3. CDR3 nucleotide sequence: TGTGCCAGCAGTTTGCCCCAGGGTCGGGTCCCCTTTGTGGATTTT. Amino acids: CASSLPQGRVPFVDF.

This clonotype was seen a few times. V gene TRBV6-2 or TRBV6-3 combines with J gene TRBJ1-1; D is ambiguous. Trimming cost V 3 bases and J 2 bases, with 16 bases left between them. This CDR3 is 16 amino acids long. Germline V gene data show CDR1 as MNHEY and CDR2 as SVGEGT. The CDR3 coding sequence is TGTGCCAGCAGTTATTCTCGGGGAAGGCAAAACACTGAAGCTTTCTTT. Translated, it gives CASSYSRGRQNTEAFF.

The chain recombines TRBV28 with TRBJ2-1, with unresolved D. V lost 3 bases and J lost 6, with 15 bases in between. The germline V gene has CDR1 MDHEN and CDR2 SYDVKM. The CDR3 runs 15 residues. The CDR3 DNA sequence: TGTGCCAGCAGTTTCCTAGATCGGGCATCCAATGAGCAGTTCTTC. Amino acids: CASSFLDRASNEQFF.

This clonotype was observed at least ten times. The V call is TRBV12-3 or TRBV12-4, the J call TRBJ1-2, with 9 positions matching TRBD1. The CDR3 spans 15 residues. V lost 6 bases, J lost 2 bases, and 7 bases stayed unmatched. This CDR3 is CASRAWTGANYGYTF. The CDR3 DNA reads TGTGCCAGCAGAGCCTGGACAGGGGCGAACTATGGCTACACCTTC.

This clonotype occurred a few times. The chain recombines TRBV28 with TRBJ2-4, with no clear D. Germline V CDR1 and CDR2: MDHEN, SYDVKM. The CDR3 runs 15 residues. The V end was cut by 6 bases, the J end by 1 base, with 13 bases between. The DNA of the CDR3 is TGTGCCAGCAGCCTATTTGACACGGCCAAAAACATTCAGTACTTC. Its translation is CASSLFDTAKNIQYF.